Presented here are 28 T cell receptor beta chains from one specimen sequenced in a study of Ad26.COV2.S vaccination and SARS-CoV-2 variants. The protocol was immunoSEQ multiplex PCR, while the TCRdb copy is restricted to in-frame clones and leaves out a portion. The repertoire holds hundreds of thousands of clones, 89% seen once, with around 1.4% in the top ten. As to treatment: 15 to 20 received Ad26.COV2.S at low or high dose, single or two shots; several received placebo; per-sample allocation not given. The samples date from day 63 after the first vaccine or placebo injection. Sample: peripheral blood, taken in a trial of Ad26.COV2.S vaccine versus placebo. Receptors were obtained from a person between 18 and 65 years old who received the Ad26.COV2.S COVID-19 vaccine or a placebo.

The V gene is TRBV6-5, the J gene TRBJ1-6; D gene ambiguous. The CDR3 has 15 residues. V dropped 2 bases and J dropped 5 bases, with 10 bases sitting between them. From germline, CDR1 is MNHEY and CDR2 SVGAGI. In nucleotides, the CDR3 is TGTGCCAGCAGTTACGTGGGAACTAATAATTCACCCCTCCACTTT. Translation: CASSYVGTNNSPLHF.

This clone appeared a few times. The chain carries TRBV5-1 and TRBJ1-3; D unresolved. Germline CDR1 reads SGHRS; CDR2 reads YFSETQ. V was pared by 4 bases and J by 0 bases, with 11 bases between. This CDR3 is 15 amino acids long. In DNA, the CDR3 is TGCGCCAGCAGCCCCCTAGCGGGCTCTGGAAACACCATATATTTT. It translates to CASSPLAGSGNTIYF. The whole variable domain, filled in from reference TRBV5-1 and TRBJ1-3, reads KAGVTQTPRYLIKTRGQQVTLSCSPISGHRSVSWYQQTPGQGLQFLFEYFSETQRNKGNFPGRFSGRQFSNSRSEMNVSTLELGDSALYLCASSPLAGSGNTIYFGEGSWLTVV.

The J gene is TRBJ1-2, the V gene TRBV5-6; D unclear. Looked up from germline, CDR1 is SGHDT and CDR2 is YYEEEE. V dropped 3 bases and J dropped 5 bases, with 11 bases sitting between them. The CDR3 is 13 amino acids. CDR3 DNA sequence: TGTGCCAGCAGCTCCGGGATAAATTATGGCTACACCTTC. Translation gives CASSSGINYGYTF.

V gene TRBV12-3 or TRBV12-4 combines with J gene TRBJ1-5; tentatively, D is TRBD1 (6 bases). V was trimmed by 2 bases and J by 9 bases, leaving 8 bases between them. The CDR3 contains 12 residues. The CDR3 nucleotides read TGTGCCAGCAGTTTAATCAGGGGGCCCCAGCATTTT. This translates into CASSLIRGPQHF.

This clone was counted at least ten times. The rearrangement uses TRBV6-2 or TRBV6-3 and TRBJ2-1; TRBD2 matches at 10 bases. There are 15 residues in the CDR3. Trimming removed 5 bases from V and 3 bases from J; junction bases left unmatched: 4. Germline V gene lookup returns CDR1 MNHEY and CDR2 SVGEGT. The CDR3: CASSPGLADYNEQFF. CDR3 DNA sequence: TGTGCCAGCAGTCCAGGACTAGCGGACTACAATGAGCAGTTCTTC.

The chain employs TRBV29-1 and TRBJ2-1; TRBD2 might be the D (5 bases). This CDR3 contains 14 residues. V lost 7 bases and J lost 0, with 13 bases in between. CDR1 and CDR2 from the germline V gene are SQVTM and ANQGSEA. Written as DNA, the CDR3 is TGCAGCGCTGACGGACTTACCTCCTACAATGAGCAGTTCTTC. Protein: CSADGLTSYNEQFF.

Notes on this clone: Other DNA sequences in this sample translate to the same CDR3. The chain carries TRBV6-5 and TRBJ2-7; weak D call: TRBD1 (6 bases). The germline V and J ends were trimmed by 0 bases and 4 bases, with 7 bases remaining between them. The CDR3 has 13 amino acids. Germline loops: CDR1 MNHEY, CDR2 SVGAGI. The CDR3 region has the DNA TGTGCCAGCAGTTACTCGCAGGGGTACGAGCAGTACTTC. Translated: CASSYSQGYEQYF.

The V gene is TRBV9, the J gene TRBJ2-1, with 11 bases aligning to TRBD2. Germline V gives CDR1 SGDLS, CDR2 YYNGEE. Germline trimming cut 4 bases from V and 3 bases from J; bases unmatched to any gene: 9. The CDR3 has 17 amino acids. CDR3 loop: CASSPQGLAANYNEQFF. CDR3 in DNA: TGTGCCAGCAGCCCCCAGGGACTAGCGGCTAACTACAATGAGCAGTTCTTC.

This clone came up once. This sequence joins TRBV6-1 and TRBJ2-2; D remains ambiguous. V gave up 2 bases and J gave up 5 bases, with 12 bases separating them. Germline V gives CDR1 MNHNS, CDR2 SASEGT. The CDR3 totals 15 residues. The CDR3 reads CASSEPSIRTGELFF. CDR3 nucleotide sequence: TGTGCCAGCAGTGAACCCTCGATCCGAACCGGGGAGCTGTTTTTT.

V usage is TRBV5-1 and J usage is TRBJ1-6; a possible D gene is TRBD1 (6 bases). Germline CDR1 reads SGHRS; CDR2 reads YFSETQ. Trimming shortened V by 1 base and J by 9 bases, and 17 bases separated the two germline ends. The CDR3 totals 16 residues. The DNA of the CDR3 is TGCGCCAGCAGCTTGAAACAGGGTAACGACCCTTCACCCCTCCACTTT. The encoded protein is CASSLKQGNDPSPLHF. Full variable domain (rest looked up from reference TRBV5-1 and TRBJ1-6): KAGVTQTPRYLIKTRGQQVTLSCSPISGHRSVSWYQQTPGQGLQFLFEYFSETQRNKGNFPGRFSGRQFSNSRSEMNVSTLELGDSALYLCASSLKQGNDPSPLHFGNGTRLTVT.

CDR3 bases: TGTGCCAGCAGTTTCGGACGCCGCGGGCCCCAGCATTTT. Encoded protein: CASSFGRRGPQHF. The chain couples TRBV27 to TRBJ1-5; D gene unclear. Germline-derived CDR1 and CDR2 are MNHEY and SMNVEV (reference sequence). The CDR3 runs to 13 residues. V lost 3 bases, J lost 9 bases, and 12 bases lay in between.

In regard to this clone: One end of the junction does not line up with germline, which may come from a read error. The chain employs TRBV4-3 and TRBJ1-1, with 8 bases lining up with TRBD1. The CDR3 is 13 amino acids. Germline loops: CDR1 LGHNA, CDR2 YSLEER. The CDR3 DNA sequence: TGCGCCAGCAGCCAAGGGCCGGGCAGGGGGCGGACTTTT. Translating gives CASSQGPGRGRTF.

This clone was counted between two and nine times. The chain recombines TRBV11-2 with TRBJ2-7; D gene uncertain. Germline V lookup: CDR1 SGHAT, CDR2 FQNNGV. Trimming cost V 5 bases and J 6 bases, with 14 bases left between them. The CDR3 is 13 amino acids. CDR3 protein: CASSPRPSGEQYF. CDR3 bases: TGTGCCAGCAGCCCCCGACCGTCTGGCGAGCAGTACTTC.

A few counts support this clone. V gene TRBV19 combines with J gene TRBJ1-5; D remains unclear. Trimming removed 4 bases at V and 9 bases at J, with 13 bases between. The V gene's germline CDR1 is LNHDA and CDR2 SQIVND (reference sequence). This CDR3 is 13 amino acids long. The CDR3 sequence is CASSTGLPGPQHF. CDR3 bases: TGTGCCAGTAGTACCGGACTGCCCGGGCCCCAGCATTTT. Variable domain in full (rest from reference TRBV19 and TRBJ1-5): DGGITQSPKYLFRKEGQNVTLSCEQNLNHDAMYWYRQDPGQGLRLIYYSQIVNDFQKGDIAEGYSVSREKKESFPLTVTSAQKNPTAFYLCASSTGLPGPQHFGDGTRLSIL.

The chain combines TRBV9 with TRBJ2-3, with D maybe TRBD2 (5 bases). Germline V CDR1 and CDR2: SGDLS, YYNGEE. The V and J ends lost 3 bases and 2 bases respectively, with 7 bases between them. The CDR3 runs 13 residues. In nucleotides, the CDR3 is TGTGCCAGCAGCGCGGGATACACAGATACGCAGTATTTT. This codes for CASSAGYTDTQYF.

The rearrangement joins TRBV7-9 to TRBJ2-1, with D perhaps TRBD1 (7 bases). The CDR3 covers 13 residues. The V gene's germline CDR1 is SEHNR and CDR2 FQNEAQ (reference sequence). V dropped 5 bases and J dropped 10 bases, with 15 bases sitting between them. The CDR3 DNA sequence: TGTGCCAGCAGCCGGACAGGAGGGAACGAGCAGTTCTTC. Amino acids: CASSRTGGNEQFF.

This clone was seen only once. The CDR3 sequence: CASSLGLAGPHGTQYF. The CDR3 DNA reads as TGTGCCAGCAGCTTGGGACTAGCGGGGCCCCACGGTACGCAGTATTTT. The J gene is TRBJ2-3, the V gene TRBV5-4, with TRBD2 matching over 11 bases. The V gene end was trimmed by 0 bases and the J gene end by 8 bases; junction bases not matched to a gene: 8. The CDR3 contains 16 residues. Germline V CDR1 and CDR2: SGHNT, YYREEE (reference sequence).

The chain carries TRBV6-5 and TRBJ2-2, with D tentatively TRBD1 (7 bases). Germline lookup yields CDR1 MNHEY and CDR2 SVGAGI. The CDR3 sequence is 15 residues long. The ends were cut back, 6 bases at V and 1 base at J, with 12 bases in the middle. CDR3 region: CASREGQMNTGELFF. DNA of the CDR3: TGTGCCAGCAGGGAGGGACAGATGAACACCGGGGAGCTGTTTTTT.

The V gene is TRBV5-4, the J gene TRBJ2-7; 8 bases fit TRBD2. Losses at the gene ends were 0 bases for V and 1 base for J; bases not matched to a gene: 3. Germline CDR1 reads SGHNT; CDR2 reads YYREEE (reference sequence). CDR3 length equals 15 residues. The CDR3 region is CASSLVRGGSYEQYF. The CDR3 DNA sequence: TGTGCCAGCAGCTTGGTTCGCGGGGGGTCCTACGAGCAGTACTTC.

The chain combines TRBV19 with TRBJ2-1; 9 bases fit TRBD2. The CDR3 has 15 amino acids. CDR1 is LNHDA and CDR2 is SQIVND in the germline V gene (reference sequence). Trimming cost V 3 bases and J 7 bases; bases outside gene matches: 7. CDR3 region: CASSIQRGVENEQFF. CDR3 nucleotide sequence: TGTGCCAGTAGTATCCAGCGGGGGGTGGAGAATGAGCAGTTCTTC.

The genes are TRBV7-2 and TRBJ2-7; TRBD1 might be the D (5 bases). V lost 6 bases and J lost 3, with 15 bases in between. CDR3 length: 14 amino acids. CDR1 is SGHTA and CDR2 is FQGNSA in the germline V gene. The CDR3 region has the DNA TGTGCCAGCAGTATAGAAAGGGGCCACTACGAGCAGTACTTC. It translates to CASSIERGHYEQYF.

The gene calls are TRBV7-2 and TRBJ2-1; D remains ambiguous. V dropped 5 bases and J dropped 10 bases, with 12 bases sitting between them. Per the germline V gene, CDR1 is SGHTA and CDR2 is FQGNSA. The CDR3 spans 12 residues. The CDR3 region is CASSLDLREQFF. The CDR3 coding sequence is TGTGCCAGCAGCCTTGACCTAAGGGAGCAGTTCTTC.

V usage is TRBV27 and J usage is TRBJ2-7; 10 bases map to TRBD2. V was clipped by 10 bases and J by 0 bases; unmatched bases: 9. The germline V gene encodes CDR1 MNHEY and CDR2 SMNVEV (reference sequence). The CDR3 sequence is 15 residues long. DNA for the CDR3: TGTGCCACTTCCTGGACTAGCGGTTTCTCCTACGAGCAGTACTTC. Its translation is CATSWTSGFSYEQYF.

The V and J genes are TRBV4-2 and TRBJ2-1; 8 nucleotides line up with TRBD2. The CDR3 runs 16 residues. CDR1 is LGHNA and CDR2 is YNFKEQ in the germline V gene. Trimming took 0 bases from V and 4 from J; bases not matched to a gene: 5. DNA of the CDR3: TGTGCCAGCAGCCAAGACGCCAGCGGGGGTTACAATGAGCAGTTCTTC. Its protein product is CASSQDASGGYNEQFF.

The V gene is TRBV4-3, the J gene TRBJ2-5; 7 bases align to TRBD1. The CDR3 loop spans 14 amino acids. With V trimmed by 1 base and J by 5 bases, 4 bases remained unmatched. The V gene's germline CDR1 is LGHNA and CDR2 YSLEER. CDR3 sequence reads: CASSQGTRGETQYF. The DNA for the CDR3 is TGCGCCAGCAGCCAAGGCACCAGGGGGGAGACCCAGTACTTC.

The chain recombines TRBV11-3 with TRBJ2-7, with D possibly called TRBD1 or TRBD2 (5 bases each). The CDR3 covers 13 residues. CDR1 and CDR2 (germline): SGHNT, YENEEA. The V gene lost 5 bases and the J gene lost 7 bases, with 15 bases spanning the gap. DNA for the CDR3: TGTGCCAGCAGCGAGACAGCGGCTGGGGAGCAGTACTTC. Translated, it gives CASSETAAGEQYF.

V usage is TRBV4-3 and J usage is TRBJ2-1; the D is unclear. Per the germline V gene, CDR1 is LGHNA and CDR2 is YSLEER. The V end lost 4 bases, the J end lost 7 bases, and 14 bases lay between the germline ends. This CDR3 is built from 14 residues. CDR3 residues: CASSPWPESNEQFF. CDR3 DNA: TGCGCCAGCAGCCCTTGGCCAGAGTCGAATGAGCAGTTCTTC.

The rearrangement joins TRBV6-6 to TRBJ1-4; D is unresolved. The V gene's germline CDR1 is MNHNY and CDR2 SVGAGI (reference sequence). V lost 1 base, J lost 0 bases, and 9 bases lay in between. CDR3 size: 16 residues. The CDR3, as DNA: TGTGCCAGCAGTTACTTTCAGTCTACAACTAATGAAAAACTGTTTTTT. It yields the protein CASSYFQSTTNEKLFF.